A selection of T cell receptor beta chains follows, all from one sample in a study of identical twins. One entry per CDR3 protein results from TCRdb running MiXCR on the 5' RACE reads. In the table there are fewer than 250,000 distinct CDR3 sequences, about 7.5% of which are singletons. This sample was shared with a second study, whose subject was yellow fever vaccine responses in identical twins.

The source material was CD8+ T cells sorted from blood. Receptor source: a woman between 18 and 29 years old in good health. CDR3s leave out the opening cysteine and the closing phenylalanine or tryptophan. Fields, in order: CDR3 length, V gene, J gene, CDR3 protein.

len: 14
v_gene: TRBV6-5
j_gene: TRBJ2-1
CDR3aa: ASSYSRGGSYNEQF

len: 10
v_gene: TRBV20-1
j_gene: TRBJ2-2
CDR3aa: SAPIDTGELF

len: 11
v_gene: TRBV6-5
j_gene: TRBJ1-6
CDR3aa: ASSYGQGTPLH

len: 14
v_gene: TRBV6-2/TRBV6-3
j_gene: TRBJ2-1
CDR3aa: ASTPIQASSYNEQF

len: 14
v_gene: TRBV7-6
j_gene: TRBJ2-7
CDR3aa: ASSLAMAGSSYEQY

len: 15
v_gene: TRBV20-1
j_gene: TRBJ2-1
CDR3aa: SARGLAGPYGYNEQF

len: 13
v_gene: TRBV6-5
j_gene: TRBJ2-5
CDR3aa: ASSYSQGKRETQY

len: 16
v_gene: TRBV11-2
j_gene: TRBJ2-6
CDR3aa: ASSLSRVYYTGANVLT

len: 13
v_gene: TRBV6-1
j_gene: TRBJ1-2
CDR3aa: ASSETMDINYGYT

len: 10
v_gene: TRBV12-3/TRBV12-4
j_gene: TRBJ1-4
CDR3aa: ASSDPGEKLF

len: 13
v_gene: TRBV6-2/TRBV6-3
j_gene: TRBJ2-5
CDR3aa: ASSYSASGGETQY

len: 11
v_gene: TRBV29-1
j_gene: TRBJ1-2
CDR3aa: SVWTGGSYGYT

len: 12
v_gene: TRBV2
j_gene: TRBJ2-5
CDR3aa: ASSEDRGRETQY

len: 11
v_gene: TRBV7-9
j_gene: TRBJ2-5
CDR3aa: ASSLEVGETQY

len: 11
v_gene: TRBV5-1
j_gene: TRBJ2-7
CDR3aa: ASSLAWDAEQY

len: 13
v_gene: TRBV6-2/TRBV6-3
j_gene: TRBJ2-2
CDR3aa: ASNYYRGDTGELF

len: 10
v_gene: TRBV10-3
j_gene: TRBJ1-1
CDR3aa: AISEHFTEAF

len: 14
v_gene: TRBV28
j_gene: TRBJ2-5
CDR3aa: ASSQGTSGSWETQY

len: 15
v_gene: TRBV7-9
j_gene: TRBJ1-5
CDR3aa: ASSLGGTGVSNQPQH

len: 11
v_gene: TRBV9
j_gene: TRBJ2-5
CDR3aa: ASSVDWEETQY

len: 14
v_gene: TRBV7-9
j_gene: TRBJ2-1
CDR3aa: ASSPKREASYNEQF

len: 13
v_gene: TRBV11-2
j_gene: TRBJ2-3
CDR3aa: ASSFRDREPDTQY

len: 15
v_gene: TRBV4-1
j_gene: TRBJ2-3
CDR3aa: ASSPLGAMSSTDTQY

len: 15
v_gene: TRBV5-1
j_gene: TRBJ2-1
CDR3aa: ASSLETSGWTYNEQF

len: 12
v_gene: TRBV29-1
j_gene: TRBJ1-1
CDR3aa: SVESDRGYTEAF

len: 14
v_gene: TRBV11-2
j_gene: TRBJ2-2
CDR3aa: ASSGSDGRIFGELF